The entry that follows covers one T cell receptor (beta chain) sequence. The source of the sample is a study of blood T cell repertoires in COVID-19. At the level of the study: Sample material is recorded as cDNA or gDNA derived from T cells, B-cell-depleted T cells, or PBMCs.

This CDR3 comprises 15 residues. Germline values: CDR1 SGHRS, CDR2 YFSETQ. V gave up 4 bases and J gave up 5 bases; unmatched junction bases: 12. Participants had their cohort set by participant-reported clinical history. The protocol was immunoSEQ multiplex PCR, while the TCRdb copy is restricted to in-frame clones and leaves out a portion. The sample records some 240,000 clones, about 90% being singletons. This chain uses TRBV5-1 with TRBJ2-7, with 7 nucleotides matching TRBD2. Sample: PBMCs or T cells enriched from blood (not recorded which). The origin of this receptor is a woman aged 40 to 49 with acute COVID-19. CDR3 residues: CASSREGGGSNEQYF. CDR3 coding DNA: TGCGCCAGCAGCAGGGAGGGTGGGGGGAGCAACGAGCAGTACTTC. Full variable domain (missing parts from reference TRBV5-1 and TRBJ2-7): KAGVTQTPRYLIKTRGQQVTLSCSPISGHRSVSWYQQTPGQGLQFLFEYFSETQRNKGNFPGRFSGRQFSNSRSEMNVSTLELGDSALYLCASSREGGGSNEQYFGPGTRLTVT.